These T cell receptor beta chains were read from a single sample in a study of shared T cell receptors in the human thymus. TCRdb's copy holds only in-frame clones and misses some; the assay was immunoSEQ multiplex PCR. The profile shows hundreds of thousands of clones, about 84% of them singletons. The same specimen was also included in a second study, on human thymus T cells.

The sample taken for sequencing was thymocytes. These receptors were taken from a boy in the first two years of life with a congenital heart defect. Each CDR3 is given with its conserved first and last residue. Each record gives: D gene, V gene, clone size, J gene, CDR3 protein, CDR3 DNA. A D gene is named only where the DNA matches it firmly. A row's size may be missing; if present it is once, few, many or a size class.

TRBD2	TRBV14	-	TRBJ2-7	CASSHGTSGRPSYEQYF	TGTGCCAGCAGCCACGGGACTAGCGGGAGACCTTCCTACGAGCAGTACTTC
TRBD2	TRBV4-3	few	TRBJ2-2	CASSQEVGLAGYANTGELFF	TGCGCCAGCAGCCAAGAAGTAGGACTAGCGGGTTACGCGAACACCGGGGAGCTGTTTTTT
-	TRBV5-4	-	TRBJ2-1	CASSPVDNEQFF	TGTGCCAGCAGCCCCGTCGACAATGAGCAGTTCTTC
-	TRBV6-5	few	TRBJ1-2	CASRKGGDGGYTF	TGTGCCAGCCGTAAAGGCGGGGACGGCGGCTACACCTTC
-	TRBV7-9	-	TRBJ1-4	CASSLGQPATNEKLFF	TGTGCCAGCAGCCTAGGACAGCCTGCAACTAATGAAAAACTGTTTTTT
TRBD1	TRBV10-1	-	TRBJ2-1	CASSDPSLWTGGSYNEQFF	TGCGCCAGCAGTGACCCCTCTCTCTGGACAGGGGGCTCTTACAATGAGCAGTTCTTC
TRBD1	TRBV12-5	-	TRBJ2-7	CASGLLQGVSYEQYF	TGTGCTAGTGGTTTGTTGCAGGGGGTCTCCTACGAGCAGTACTTC
-	TRBV18	-	TRBJ2-7	CASSRDLTGLSYEQYF	TGTGCCAGCTCACGAGATTTGACAGGCCTCTCCTACGAGCAGTACTTC
-	TRBV4-1	-	TRBJ2-3	CASSQVWTGDGQPDTQYF	TGCGCCAGCAGCCAAGTTTGGACGGGGGACGGGCAACCAGATACGCAGTATTTT
-	TRBV7-9	-	TRBJ2-3	CASSSAAGSSTDTQYF	TGTGCCAGCAGCTCCGCGGCGGGTTCTAGCACAGATACGCAGTATTTT
TRBD1	TRBV7-9	-	TRBJ2-7	CASSWDRGLREQYF	TGTGCCAGCAGCTGGGACAGGGGGCTACGCGAGCAGTACTTC
-	TRBV6-5	-	TRBJ2-1	CASSYISGGPYNEQFF	TGTGCCAGCAGTTACATTAGCGGAGGCCCCTACAATGAGCAGTTCTTC
TRBD2	TRBV9	-	TRBJ2-3	CASSSGLAGGADTQYF	TGTGCCAGCAGCTCCGGACTAGCGGGAGGGGCAGATACGCAGTATTTT
-	TRBV9	-	TRBJ2-3	CASSAKGQTSTDTQYF	TGTGCCAGCAGCGCGAAGGGACAAACTAGCACAGATACGCAGTATTTT
TRBD1	TRBV29-1	-	TRBJ2-7	CSVVRTGDTYEQYF	TGCAGCGTTGTTAGGACAGGGGACACCTACGAGCAGTACTTC
TRBD1	TRBV4-2	once	TRBJ2-7	CASSPTRTGEGSYEQYF	TGTGCCAGCAGCCCCACCAGGACAGGGGAGGGCTCCTACGAGCAGTACTTC
-	TRBV25-1	-	TRBJ2-5	CASSDIEQETQYF	TGTGCCAGCAGTGATATTGAGCAAGAGACCCAGTACTTC
TRBD1	TRBV27	-	TRBJ2-7	CASRELPGQGAYEQYF	TGTGCCAGCCGTGAATTACCGGGACAGGGAGCCTACGAGCAGTACTTC
TRBD1	TRBV20-1	-	TRBJ2-7	CSARPDREEYF	TGCAGTGCTAGGCCCGACAGGGAAGAGTACTTC
TRBD2	TRBV5-1	-	TRBJ2-3	CASSLKTSGDTDTQYF	TGCGCCAGCAGCTTGAAAACTAGCGGGGACACAGATACGCAGTATTTT
-	TRBV15	-	TRBJ1-2	CATSRKGRGYGYTF	TGTGCCACCAGCAGGAAAGGCCGCGGCTATGGCTACACCTTC
-	TRBV27	-	TRBJ2-7	CASSSPTGVGYLEYF	TGTGCCAGCAGTTCCCCAACGGGAGTCGGGTATTTAGAGTACTTC
-	TRBV27	-	TRBJ2-7	CASSNRRLAWHEQYF	TGTGCCAGCAGTAACCGGAGGCTAGCGTGGCACGAGCAGTACTTC
-	TRBV27	-	TRBJ2-1	CASSLSPPLPGHYNNEQFF	TGTGCCAGCAGTTTATCCCCCCCGCTTCCGGGACACTATAACAATGAGCAGTTCTTC
-	TRBV28	-	TRBJ2-7	CASSFLGSEQYF	TGTGCCAGCAGTTTTCTAGGTTCCGAGCAGTACTTC
TRBD2	TRBV7-8	few	TRBJ2-7	CASSVTSGSYTRRAYEQYF	TGTGCCAGCAGCGTAACTAGCGGGAGTTATACCCGGCGAGCCTACGAGCAGTACTTC
TRBD1	TRBV28	-	TRBJ1-1	CASSFGTGGLLNTEAFF	TGTGCCAGCAGTTTTGGAACAGGGGGCCTTTTGAACACTGAAGCTTTCTTT
-	TRBV19	-	TRBJ2-3	CASSIWAGPGCTDTQYF	TGTGCCAGTAGTATATGGGCAGGGCCTGGGTGCACAGATACGCAGTATTTT
-	TRBV5-3	-	TRBJ1-4	CARSLRGTSSEKLFF	TGTGCCAGAAGCTTGAGGGGGACGAGTAGTGAAAAACTGTTTTTT
-	TRBV19	-	TRBJ1-5	CASSMYRASNQPQHF	TGTGCCAGTAGTATGTACAGGGCTAGCAATCAGCCCCAGCATTTT
TRBD1	TRBV10-3	-	TRBJ2-7	CAISDRGQGDEQYF	TGTGCCATCAGTGATAGGGGACAGGGGGACGAGCAGTACTTC
TRBD1	TRBV28	-	TRBJ1-2	CAVRDRVGGYTF	TGTGCCGTGCGGGACAGGGTGGGTGGCTACACCTTC
TRBD2	TRBV6-5	-	TRBJ2-3	CAVERRGGDTQYF	TGTGCCGTGGAGCGGCGGGGGGGAGATACGCAGTATTTT
TRBD2	TRBV7-2	-	TRBJ2-5	CASSLRLAGVDQETQYF	TGTGCCAGCAGCTTAAGGCTAGCGGGAGTAGACCAAGAGACCCAGTACTTC
TRBD2	TRBV2	-	TRBJ2-5	CASSDAGLAGQSQETQYF	TGTGCCAGCAGTGACGCGGGACTAGCGGGCCAGTCCCAAGAGACCCAGTACTTC
-	TRBV12-5	few	TRBJ1-1	CASGFGGNTEAFF	TGTGCTAGTGGTTTCGGGGGGAACACTGAAGCTTTCTTT
-	TRBV14	-	TRBJ2-7	CASSQGFMISGAYEQYF	TGTGCCAGCAGCCAAGGTTTTATGATCAGCGGAGCTTACGAGCAGTACTTC
-	TRBV5-6	few	TRBJ2-5	CASSSDYQETQYF	TGTGCCAGCAGCTCGGACTACCAAGAGACCCAGTACTTC
TRBD1	TRBV19	-	TRBJ1-5	CASSVQGAQPQHF	TGTGCCAGTAGTGTACAGGGGGCTCAGCCCCAGCATTTT
TRBD1	TRBV7-8	-	TRBJ2-7	CASSSRQGMAYEQHF	TGTGCCAGCAGCTCCCGACAGGGGATGGCGTACGAGCAGCACTTC
-	TRBV27	-	TRBJ2-4	CASSPLVFQVKNIQYF	TGTGCCAGCAGTCCACTAGTGTTTCAAGTCAAAAACATTCAGTACTTC
-	TRBV29-1	-	TRBJ2-7	CSVASGETYEQYF	TGCAGCGTTGCCTCGGGGGAAACCTACGAGCAGTACTTC
-	TRBV11-2	-	TRBJ2-7	CASSLDVQGYEQYF	TGTGCCAGCAGCTTAGATGTACAGGGCTACGAGCAGTACTTC
TRBD2	TRBV7-9	few	TRBJ2-5	CASSLAPRSGRSQETQYF	TGTGCCAGCAGCTTAGCCCCTAGGAGCGGGAGGTCTCAAGAGACCCAGTACTTC
TRBD2	TRBV14	-	TRBJ2-3	CASSHWDSGSPDTQYF	TGTGCCAGCAGCCATTGGGATAGCGGGAGCCCAGATACGCAGTATTTT
TRBD1	TRBV27	-	TRBJ2-2	CASSINPGQVKGELFF	TGTGCCAGCAGTATAAACCCGGGACAGGTTAAAGGGGAGCTGTTTTTT
-	TRBV7-8	-	TRBJ1-3	CASSLDSRASSGNTIYF	TGTGCCAGCAGCTTAGATTCGAGGGCCAGCTCTGGAAACACCATATATTTT
-	TRBV30	-	TRBJ1-1	CAWSVRGGSVTEAFF	TGTGCCTGGAGTGTACGTGGGGGCTCGGTCACTGAAGCTTTCTTT
-	TRBV6-5	once	TRBJ1-2	CASSTRGRGGYTF	TGTGCCAGCAGTACCAGGGGCCGTGGTGGCTACACCTTC
-	TRBV21-1	few	TRBJ2-7	CASSPQYEQYF	TGTGCCAGCAGCCCTCAGTACGAGCAGTACTTC
-	TRBV4-2	few	TRBJ2-7	CASSQGGGREYEQYF	TGTGCCAGCAGCCAGGGGGGAGGCAGGGAGTACGAGCAGTACTTC
TRBD1	TRBV28	-	TRBJ2-2	CASSLRDRKFANTGELFF	TGTGCCAGCAGTCTCCGGGACAGGAAGTTCGCGAACACCGGGGAGCTGTTTTTT
-	TRBV6-5	-	TRBJ1-1	CASNKDRNTEAFF	TGTGCCAGCAATAAGGACAGGAACACTGAAGCTTTCTTT
TRBD2	TRBV7-2	-	TRBJ2-7	CASSGRTSGSHPTF	TGTGCCAGCAGCGGGCGGACTAGCGGGAGTCACCCAACCTTC
TRBD2	TRBV7-7	-	TRBJ2-2	CASSFRTSGRNTGELFF	TGTGCTAGCAGCTTTCGGACTAGCGGGAGGAACACCGGGGAGCTGTTTTTT
TRBD1	TRBV4-2	-	TRBJ2-7	CASSQDNRGHYEQYF	TGTGCCAGCAGCCAAGATAACAGGGGACACTACGAGCAGTACTTC